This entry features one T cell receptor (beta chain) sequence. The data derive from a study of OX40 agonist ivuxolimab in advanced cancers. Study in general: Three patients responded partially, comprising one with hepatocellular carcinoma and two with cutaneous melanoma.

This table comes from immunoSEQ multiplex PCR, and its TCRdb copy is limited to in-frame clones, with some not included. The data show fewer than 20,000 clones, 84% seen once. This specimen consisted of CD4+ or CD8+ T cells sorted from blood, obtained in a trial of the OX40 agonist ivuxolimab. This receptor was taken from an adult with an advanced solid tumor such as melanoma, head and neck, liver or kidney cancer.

CDR3 in DNA: TGTGCCAGCGGTAGAGCCAATGAGCAGTTCTTC. Protein sequence: CASGRANEQFF. V is TRBV28 and J is TRBJ2-1; D uncertain. CDR1 and CDR2 from the germline V gene are MDHEN and SYDVKM. The CDR3 has 11 residues. The V end lost 8 bases, the J end lost 6 bases, and 8 bases lay between the germline ends. The full variable domain, rest sourced from reference TRBV28 and TRBJ2-1, is DVKVTQSSRYLVKRTGEKVFLECVQDMDHENMFWYRQDPGLGLRLIYFSYDVKMKEKGDIPEGYSVSREKKERFSLILESASTNQTSMYLCASGRANEQFFGPGTRLTVL.